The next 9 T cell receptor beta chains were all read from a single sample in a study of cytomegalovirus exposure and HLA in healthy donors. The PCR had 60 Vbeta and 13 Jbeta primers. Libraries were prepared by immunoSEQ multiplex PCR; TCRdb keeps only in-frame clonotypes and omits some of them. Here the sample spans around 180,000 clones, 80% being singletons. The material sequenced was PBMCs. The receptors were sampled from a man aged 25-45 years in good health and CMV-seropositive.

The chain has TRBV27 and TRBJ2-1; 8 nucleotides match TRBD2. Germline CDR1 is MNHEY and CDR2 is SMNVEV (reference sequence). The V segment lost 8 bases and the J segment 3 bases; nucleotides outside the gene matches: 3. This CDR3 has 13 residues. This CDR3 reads CASLSGSYNEQFF. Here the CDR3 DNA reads TGTGCCAGCTTGAGCGGGAGCTACAATGAGCAGTTCTTC.

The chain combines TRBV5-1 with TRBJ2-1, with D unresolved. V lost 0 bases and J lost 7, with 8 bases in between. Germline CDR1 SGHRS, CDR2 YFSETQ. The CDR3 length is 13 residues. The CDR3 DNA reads TGCGCCAGCAGCTTGGGCCAGTTAAATGAGCAGTTCTTC. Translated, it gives CASSLGQLNEQFF.

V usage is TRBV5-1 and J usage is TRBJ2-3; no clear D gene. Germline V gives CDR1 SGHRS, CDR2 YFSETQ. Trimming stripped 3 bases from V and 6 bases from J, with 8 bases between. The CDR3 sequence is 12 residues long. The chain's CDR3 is CASSYSRDTQYF. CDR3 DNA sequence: TGCGCCAGCAGCTACAGTAGGGATACGCAGTATTTT.

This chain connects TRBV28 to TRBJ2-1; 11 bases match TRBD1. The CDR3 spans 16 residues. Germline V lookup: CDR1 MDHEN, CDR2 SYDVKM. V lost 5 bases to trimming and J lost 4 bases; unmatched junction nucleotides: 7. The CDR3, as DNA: TGTGCCAGCAGTACGGACAGGGGGCTACTTTACAATGAGCAGTTCTTC. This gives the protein CASSTDRGLLYNEQFF.

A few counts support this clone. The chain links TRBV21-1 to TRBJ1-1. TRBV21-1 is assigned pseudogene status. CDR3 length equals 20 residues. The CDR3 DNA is TGTGCCAGCAGCAAAGAAAGGGTTTTACCGACGTCGAAGGGAGGCACTGAAGCTTTCTTT. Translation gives CASSKERVLPTSKGGTEAFF.

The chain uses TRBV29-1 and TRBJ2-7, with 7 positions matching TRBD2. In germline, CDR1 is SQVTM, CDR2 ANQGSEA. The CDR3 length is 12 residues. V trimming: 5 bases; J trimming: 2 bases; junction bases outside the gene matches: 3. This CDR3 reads CSVCGSPYEQYF. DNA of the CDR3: TGCAGCGTTTGCGGGAGTCCCTACGAGCAGTACTTC.

This CDR3 is CASTQEGRLAGGLPNTGELFF. The CDR3 region has the DNA TGTGCCAGTACCCAAGAAGGCCGACTAGCGGGGGGGCTCCCGAACACCGGGGAGCTGTTTTTT. This sequence joins TRBV12-5 and TRBJ2-2; 14 bases are shared with TRBD2. From germline, CDR1 is LGHNT and CDR2 FRNRAP. CDR3 size: 21 residues.

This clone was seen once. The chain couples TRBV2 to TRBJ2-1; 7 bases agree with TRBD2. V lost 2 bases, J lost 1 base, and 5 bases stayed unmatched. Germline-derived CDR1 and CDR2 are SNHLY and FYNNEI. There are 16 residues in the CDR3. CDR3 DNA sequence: TGTGCCAGCAGTGAATCGGCGGGAGATTCCTACAATGAGCAGTTCTTC. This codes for CASSESAGDSYNEQFF.

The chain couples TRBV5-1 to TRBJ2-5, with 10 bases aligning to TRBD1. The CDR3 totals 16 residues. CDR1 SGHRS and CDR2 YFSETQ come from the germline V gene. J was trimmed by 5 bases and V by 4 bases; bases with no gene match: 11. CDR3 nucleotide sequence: TGCGCCAGCAGCCCAACAGGGACAGGGGTCGATGAGACCCAGTACTTC. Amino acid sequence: CASSPTGTGVDETQYF.